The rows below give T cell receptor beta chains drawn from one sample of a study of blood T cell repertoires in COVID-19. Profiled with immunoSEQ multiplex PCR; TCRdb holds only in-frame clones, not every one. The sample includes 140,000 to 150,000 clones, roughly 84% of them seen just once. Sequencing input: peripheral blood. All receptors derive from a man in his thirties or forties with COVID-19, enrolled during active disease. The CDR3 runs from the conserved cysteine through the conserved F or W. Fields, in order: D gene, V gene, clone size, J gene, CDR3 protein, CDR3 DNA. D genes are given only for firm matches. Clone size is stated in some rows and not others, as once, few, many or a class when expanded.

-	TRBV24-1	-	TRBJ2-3	CATSERGTDTQYF	TGTGCCACCAGTGAGCGGGGCACAGATACGCAGTATTTT
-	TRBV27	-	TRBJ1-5	CASSLGSAPGGQPQHF	TGTGCCAGCAGTTTAGGGTCGGCACCCGGGGGTCAGCCCCAGCATTTT
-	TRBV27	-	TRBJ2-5	CASSRLSEETQYF	TGTGCCAGCAGTCGACTGTCCGAAGAGACCCAGTACTTC
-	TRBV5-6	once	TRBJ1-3	CASSSGYSGNTIYF	TGTGCCAGCAGTTCAGGGTACTCTGGAAACACCATATATTTT
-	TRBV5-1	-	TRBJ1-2	CASSRDFFSYGYTF	TGCGCCAGCAGCCGGGACTTTTTTAGCTATGGCTACACCTTC
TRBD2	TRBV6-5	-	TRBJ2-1	CASGTSGSGRKEQFF	TGTGCCAGCGGGACTAGCGGGAGCGGTAGGAAGGAGCAGTTCTTC
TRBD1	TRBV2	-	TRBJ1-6	CASSLDRGANNSPLHF	TGTGCCAGCAGTTTGGACAGGGGCGCCAATAATTCACCCCTCCACTTT
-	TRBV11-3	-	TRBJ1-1	CASSLTVNTEAFF	TGTGCCAGCAGCTTGACAGTGAACACTGAAGCTTTCTTT
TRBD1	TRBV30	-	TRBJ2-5	CAWGLTGIEETQYF	TGTGCCTGGGGCCTGACAGGGATCGAAGAGACCCAGTACTTC
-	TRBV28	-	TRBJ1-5	CASSNPDRNNQPQHF	TGTGCCAGCAGCAACCCGGACAGAAACAATCAGCCCCAGCATTTT
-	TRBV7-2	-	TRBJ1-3	CASSLTPGASGNTIYF	TGTGCCAGCAGCCTCACCCCGGGTGCCTCTGGAAACACCATATATTTT
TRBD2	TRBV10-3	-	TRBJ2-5	CAISESRGGSTQYF	TGTGCCATCAGTGAGTCGCGGGGGGGGAGTACCCAGTACTTC
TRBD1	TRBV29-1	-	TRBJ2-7	CSVAGTGGRQGYEQYF	TGCAGCGTCGCCGGGACAGGGGGCCGTCAGGGGTACGAGCAGTACTTC
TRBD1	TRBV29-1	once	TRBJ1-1	CTDQGQGRGETEAFF	TGCACAGATCAGGGACAGGGAAGAGGGGAGACTGAAGCTTTCTTT
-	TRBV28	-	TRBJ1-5	CASSFNRRSNQPQHF	TGTGCCAGCAGTTTTAACAGGCGGAGCAATCAGCCCCAGCATTTT
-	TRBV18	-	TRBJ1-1	CASSPSSVDMVGAFF	TGTGCCAGCTCACCCTCAAGTGTAGACATGGTAGGAGCTTTCTTT
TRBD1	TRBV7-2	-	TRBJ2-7	CASSTRWTGWSYEQYF	TGTGCCAGCAGCACCCGCTGGACAGGGTGGTCCTACGAGCAGTACTTC
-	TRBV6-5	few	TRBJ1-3	CASSTGQSSGNTIYF	TGTGCCAGCAGTACGGGTCAAAGCTCTGGAAACACCATATATTTT
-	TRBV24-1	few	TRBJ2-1	CATRGPLGDNEQFF	TGTGCCACCAGAGGACCATTAGGGGACAATGAGCAGTTCTTC
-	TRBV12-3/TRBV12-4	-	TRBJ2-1	CASSQYNEQFF	TGTGCCAGCAGCCAGTACAATGAGCAGTTCTTC
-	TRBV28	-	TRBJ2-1	CASSLLVNEQFF	TGTGCCAGCAGTTTACTAGTAAACGAGCAGTTCTTC
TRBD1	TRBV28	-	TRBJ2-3	CASSLGGQSTDTQYF	TGTGCCAGCAGCTTAGGGGGACAGAGCACAGATACGCAGTATTTT
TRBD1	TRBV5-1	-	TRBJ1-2	CASSLAGQGVDGYTF	TGCGCCAGCAGCTTGGCGGGCCAGGGGGTGGATGGCTACACCTTC
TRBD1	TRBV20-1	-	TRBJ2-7	CSASRTGPGRTYEQYF	TGCAGTGCAAGTCGGACAGGGCCGGGCAGGACCTACGAGCAGTACTTC